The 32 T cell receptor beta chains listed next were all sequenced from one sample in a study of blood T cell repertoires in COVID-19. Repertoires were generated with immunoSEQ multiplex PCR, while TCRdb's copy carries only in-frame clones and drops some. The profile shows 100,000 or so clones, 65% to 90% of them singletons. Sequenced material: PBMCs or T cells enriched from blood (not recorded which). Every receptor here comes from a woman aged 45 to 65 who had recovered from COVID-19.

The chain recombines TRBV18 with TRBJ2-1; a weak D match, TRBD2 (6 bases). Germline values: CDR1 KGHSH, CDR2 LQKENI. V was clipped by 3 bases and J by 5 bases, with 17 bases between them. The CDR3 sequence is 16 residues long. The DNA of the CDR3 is TGTGCCAGCTCACCTCCCGGGGAGGAGCTTAACAATGAGCAGTTCTTC. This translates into CASSPPGEELNNEQFF.

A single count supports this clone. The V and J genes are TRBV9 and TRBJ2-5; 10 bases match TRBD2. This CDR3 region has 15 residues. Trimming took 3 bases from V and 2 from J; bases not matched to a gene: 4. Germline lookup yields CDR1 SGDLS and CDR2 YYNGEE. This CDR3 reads CASSDGLAAQETQYF. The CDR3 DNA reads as TGTGCCAGCAGCGATGGACTAGCGGCTCAAGAGACCCAGTACTTC.

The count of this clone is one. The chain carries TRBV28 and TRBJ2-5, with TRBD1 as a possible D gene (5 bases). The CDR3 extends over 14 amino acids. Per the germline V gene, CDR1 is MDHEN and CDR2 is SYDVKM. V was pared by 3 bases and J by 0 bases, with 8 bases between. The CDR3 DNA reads TGTGCCAGCAGTTTGACAGACAACCAAGAGACCCAGTACTTC. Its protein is CASSLTDNQETQYF.

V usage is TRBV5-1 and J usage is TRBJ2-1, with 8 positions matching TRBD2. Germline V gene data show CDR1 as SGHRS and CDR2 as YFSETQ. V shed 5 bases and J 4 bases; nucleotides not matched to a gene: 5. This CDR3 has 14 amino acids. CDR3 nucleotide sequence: TGCGCCAGCAGGGTGCGGGAGGTTTACAATGAGCAGTTCTTC. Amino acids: CASRVREVYNEQFF.

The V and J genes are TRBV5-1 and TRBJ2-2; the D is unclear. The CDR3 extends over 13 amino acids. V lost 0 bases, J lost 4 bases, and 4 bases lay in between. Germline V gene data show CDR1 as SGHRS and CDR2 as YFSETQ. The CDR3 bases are TGCGCCAGCAGCTTGGGCGTCACCGGGGAGCTGTTTTTT. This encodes CASSLGVTGELFF.

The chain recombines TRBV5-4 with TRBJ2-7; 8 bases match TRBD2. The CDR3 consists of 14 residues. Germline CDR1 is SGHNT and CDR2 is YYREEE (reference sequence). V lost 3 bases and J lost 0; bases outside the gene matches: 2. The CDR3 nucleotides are TGTGCCAGCAGCTCAAGCGGGGGCTCCTACGAGCAGTACTTC. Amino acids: CASSSSGGSYEQYF.

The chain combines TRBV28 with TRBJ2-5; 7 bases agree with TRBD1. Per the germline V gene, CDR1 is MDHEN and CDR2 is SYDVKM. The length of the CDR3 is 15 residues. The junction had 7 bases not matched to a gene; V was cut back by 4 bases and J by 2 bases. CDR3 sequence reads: CASSYGTALQETQYF. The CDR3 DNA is TGTGCCAGCAGTTATGGGACAGCCCTACAAGAGACCCAGTACTTC.

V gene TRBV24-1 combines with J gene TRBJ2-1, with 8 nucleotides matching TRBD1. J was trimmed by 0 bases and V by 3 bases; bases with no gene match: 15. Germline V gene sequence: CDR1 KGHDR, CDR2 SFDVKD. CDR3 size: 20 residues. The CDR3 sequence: CATSDQTSGTGKLSYNEQFF. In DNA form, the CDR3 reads TGTGCCACCAGTGATCAAACCTCCGGGACAGGTAAACTCTCCTACAATGAGCAGTTCTTC.

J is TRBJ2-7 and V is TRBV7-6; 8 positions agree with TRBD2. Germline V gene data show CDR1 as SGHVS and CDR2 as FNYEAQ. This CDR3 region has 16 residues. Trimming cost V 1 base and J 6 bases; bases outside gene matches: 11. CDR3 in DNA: TGTGCCAGCAGCTTAGACCCGGGACTAGAACTCTCCGAGCAGTACTTC. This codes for CASSLDPGLELSEQYF. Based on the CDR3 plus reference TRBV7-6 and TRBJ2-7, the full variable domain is GAGVSQSPRYKVTKRGQDVALRCDPISGHVSLYWYRQALGQGPEFLTYFNYEAQQDKSGLPNDRFSAERPEGSISTLTIQRTEQRDSAMYRCASSLDPGLELSEQYFGPGTRLTVT.

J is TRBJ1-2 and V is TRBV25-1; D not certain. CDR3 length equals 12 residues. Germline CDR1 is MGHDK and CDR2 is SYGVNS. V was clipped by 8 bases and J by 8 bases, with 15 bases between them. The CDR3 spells CASQERAEGYTF. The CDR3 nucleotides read TGTGCCAGCCAAGAGAGAGCGGAGGGCTACACCTTC.

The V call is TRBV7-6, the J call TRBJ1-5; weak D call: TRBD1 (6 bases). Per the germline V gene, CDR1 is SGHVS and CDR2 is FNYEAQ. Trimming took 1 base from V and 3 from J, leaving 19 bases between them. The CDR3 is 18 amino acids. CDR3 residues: CASSLERRRGGFNQPQHF. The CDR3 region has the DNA TGTGCCAGCAGCTTAGAGCGTAGACGAGGGGGTTTCAATCAGCCCCAGCATTTT.

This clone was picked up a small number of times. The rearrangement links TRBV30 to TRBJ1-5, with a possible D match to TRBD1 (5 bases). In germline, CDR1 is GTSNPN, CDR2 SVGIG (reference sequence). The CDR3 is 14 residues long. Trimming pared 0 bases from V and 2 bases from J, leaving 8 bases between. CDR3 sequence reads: CAWSVSGGNQPQHF. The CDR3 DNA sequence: TGTGCCTGGAGTGTATCGGGGGGCAATCAGCCCCAGCATTTT.

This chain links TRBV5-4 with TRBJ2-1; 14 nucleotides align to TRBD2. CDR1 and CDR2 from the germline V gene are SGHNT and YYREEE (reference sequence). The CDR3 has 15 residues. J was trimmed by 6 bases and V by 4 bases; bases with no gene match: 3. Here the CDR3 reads CASSPGLAGGNEQFF. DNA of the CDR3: TGTGCCAGCAGCCCTGGACTAGCGGGAGGCAATGAGCAGTTCTTC.

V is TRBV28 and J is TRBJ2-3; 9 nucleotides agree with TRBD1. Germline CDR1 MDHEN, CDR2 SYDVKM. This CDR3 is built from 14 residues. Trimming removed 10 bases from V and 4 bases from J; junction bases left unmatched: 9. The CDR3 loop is CATHGTGQADTQYF. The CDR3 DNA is TGTGCCACGCATGGGACAGGGCAGGCAGATACGCAGTATTTT.

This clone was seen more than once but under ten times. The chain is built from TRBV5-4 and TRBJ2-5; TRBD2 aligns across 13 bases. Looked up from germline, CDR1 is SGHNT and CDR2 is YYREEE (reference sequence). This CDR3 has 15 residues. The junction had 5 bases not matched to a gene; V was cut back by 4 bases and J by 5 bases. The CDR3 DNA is TGTGCCAGCAGCCAAACTAGCGGGGGGGCGGAGACCCAGTACTTC. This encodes CASSQTSGGAETQYF.

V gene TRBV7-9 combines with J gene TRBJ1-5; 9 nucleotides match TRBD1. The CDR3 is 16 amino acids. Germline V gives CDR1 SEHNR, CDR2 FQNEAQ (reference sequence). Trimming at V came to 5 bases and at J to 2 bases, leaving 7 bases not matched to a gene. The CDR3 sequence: CASSVGTGSRNQPQHF. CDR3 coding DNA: TGTGCCAGCAGCGTCGGGACAGGGAGTCGCAATCAGCCCCAGCATTTT.

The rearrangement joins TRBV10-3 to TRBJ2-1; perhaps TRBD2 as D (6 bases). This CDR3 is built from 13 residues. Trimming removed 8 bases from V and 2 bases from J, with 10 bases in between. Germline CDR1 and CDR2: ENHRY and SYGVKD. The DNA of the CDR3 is TGTGCCATCGGGCGGGACCCCTACAATGAGCAGTTCTTC. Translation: CAIGRDPYNEQFF.

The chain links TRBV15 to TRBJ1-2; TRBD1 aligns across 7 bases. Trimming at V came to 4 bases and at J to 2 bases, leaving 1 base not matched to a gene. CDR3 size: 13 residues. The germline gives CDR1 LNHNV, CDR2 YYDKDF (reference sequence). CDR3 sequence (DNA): TGTGCCACCAGCACGACAGGGAACTATGGCTACACCTTC. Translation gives CATSTTGNYGYTF.

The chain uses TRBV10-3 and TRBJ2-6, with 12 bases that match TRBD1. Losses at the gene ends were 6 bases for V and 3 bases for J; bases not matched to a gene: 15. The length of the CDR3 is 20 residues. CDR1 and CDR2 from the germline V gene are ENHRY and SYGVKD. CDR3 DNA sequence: TGTGCCATCAGGGGGACAGGGGGCGCAAGGAAGGGAAATGGGGCCAACGTCCTGACTTTC. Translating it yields CAIRGTGGARKGNGANVLTF.

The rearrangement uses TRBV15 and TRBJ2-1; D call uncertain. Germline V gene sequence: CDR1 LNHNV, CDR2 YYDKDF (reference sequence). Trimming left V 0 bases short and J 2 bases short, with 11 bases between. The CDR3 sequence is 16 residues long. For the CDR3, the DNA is TGTGCCACCAGCAGAGATCCCACAGCAGCCTACAATGAGCAGTTCTTC. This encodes CATSRDPTAAYNEQFF.

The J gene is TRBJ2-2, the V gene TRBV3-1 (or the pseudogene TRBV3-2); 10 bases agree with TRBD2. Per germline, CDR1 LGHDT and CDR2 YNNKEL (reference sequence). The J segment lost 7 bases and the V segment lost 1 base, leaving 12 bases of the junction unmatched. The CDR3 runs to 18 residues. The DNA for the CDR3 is TGTGCCAGCAGCCAAGTAACGGGGCTAGCGGGAGTATTCGGGGAGCTGTTTTTT. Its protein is CASSQVTGLAGVFGELFF.

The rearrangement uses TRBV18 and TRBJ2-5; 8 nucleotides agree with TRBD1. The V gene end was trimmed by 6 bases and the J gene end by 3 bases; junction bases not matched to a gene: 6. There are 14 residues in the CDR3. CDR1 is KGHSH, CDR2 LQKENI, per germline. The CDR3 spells CASSGQGVKETQYF. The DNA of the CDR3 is TGTGCCAGCTCTGGACAGGGAGTAAAAGAGACCCAGTACTTC. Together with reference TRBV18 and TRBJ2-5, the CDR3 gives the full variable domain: NAGVMQNPRHLVRRRGQEARLRCSPMKGHSHVYWYRQLPEEGLKFMVYLQKENIIDESGMPKERFSAEFPKEGPSILRIQQVVRGDSAAYFCASSGQGVKETQYFGPGTRLLVL.

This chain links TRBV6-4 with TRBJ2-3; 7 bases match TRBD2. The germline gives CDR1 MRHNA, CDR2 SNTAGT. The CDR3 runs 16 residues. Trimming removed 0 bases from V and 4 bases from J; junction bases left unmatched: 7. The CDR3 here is CASSDSIRGDADTQYF. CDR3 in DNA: TGTGCCAGCAGTGACTCGATTCGGGGGGACGCAGATACGCAGTATTTT.

CDR3 coding DNA: TGTGCCAGCTCTTCGGCGGGGGCTAGCGGGTCAGATACGCAGTATTTT. Residues: CASSSAGASGSDTQYF. The J gene is TRBJ2-3, the V gene TRBV7-6; 8 positions match TRBD2. CDR3 length: 16 amino acids. V lost 8 bases and J lost 4; bases outside the gene matches: 14. CDR1 is SGHVS, CDR2 FNYEAQ, per germline.

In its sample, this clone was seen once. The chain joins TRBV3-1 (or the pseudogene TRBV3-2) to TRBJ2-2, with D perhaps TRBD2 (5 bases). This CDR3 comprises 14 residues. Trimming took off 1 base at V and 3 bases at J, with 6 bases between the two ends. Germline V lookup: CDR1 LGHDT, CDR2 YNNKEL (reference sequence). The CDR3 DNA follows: TGTGCCAGCAGCCAAGCCGGGGACACCGGGGAGCTGTTTTTT. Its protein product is CASSQAGDTGELFF.

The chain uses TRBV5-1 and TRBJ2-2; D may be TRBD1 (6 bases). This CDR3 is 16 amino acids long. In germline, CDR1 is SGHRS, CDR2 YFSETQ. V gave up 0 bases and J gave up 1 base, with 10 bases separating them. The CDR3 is CASSLVGTRNTGELFF. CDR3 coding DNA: TGCGCCAGCAGCTTGGTGGGGACACGGAACACCGGGGAGCTGTTTTTT. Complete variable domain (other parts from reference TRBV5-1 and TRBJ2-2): KAGVTQTPRYLIKTRGQQVTLSCSPISGHRSVSWYQQTPGQGLQFLFEYFSETQRNKGNFPGRFSGRQFSNSRSEMNVSTLELGDSALYLCASSLVGTRNTGELFFGEGSRLTVL.

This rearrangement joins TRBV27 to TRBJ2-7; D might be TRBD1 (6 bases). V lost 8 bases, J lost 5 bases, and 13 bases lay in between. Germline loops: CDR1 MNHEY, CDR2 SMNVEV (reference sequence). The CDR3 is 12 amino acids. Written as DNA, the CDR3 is TGTGCCAGCGGTAGGACAGTCCACGAGCAGTACTTC. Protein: CASGRTVHEQYF.

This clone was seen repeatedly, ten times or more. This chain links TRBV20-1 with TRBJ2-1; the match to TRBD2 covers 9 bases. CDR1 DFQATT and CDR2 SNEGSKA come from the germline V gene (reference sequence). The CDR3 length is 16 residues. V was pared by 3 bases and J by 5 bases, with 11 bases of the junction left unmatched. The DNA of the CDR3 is TGCAGTGCTAGTGAGGTGTTGACTAGCGGACACAATGAGCAGTTCTTC. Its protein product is CSASEVLTSGHNEQFF.

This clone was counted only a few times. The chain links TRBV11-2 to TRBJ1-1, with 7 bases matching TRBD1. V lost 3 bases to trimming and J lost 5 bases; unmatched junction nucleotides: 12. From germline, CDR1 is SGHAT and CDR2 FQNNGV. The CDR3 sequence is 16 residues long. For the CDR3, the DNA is TGTGCCAGCAGCTTGGCCACAGGGGTTGATGGTACTGAAGCTTTCTTT. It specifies CASSLATGVDGTEAFF.

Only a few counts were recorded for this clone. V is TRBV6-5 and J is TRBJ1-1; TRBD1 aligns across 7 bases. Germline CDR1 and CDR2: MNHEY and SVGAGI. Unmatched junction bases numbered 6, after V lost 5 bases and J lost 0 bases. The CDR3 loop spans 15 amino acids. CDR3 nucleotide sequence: TGTGCCAGCAGTCGACAGGGTACGATGAACACTGAAGCTTTCTTT. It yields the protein CASSRQGTMNTEAFF.

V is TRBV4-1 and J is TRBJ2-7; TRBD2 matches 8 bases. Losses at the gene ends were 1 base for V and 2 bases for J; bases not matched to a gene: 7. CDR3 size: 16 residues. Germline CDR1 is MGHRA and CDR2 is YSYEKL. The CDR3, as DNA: TGCGCCAGCAGCCAAGGGGGGCGGGGGGTCACCTACGAGCAGTACTTC. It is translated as CASSQGGRGVTYEQYF.

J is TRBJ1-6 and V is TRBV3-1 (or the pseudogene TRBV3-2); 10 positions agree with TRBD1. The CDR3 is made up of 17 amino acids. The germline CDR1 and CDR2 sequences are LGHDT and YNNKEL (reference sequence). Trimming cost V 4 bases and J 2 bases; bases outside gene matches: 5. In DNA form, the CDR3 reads TGTGCCAGCAGCCCCTCCGGGACAGGGGCCTATAATTCACCCCTCCACTTT. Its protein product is CASSPSGTGAYNSPLHF.